The clone carrying this T cell receptor (beta chain) came up a few times. Cohorts were based on clinical histories the participants reported. Germline assignment: CDR1 SQVTM and CDR2 ANQGSEA. V dropped 4 bases and J dropped 7 bases, with 16 bases sitting between them. The CDR3 has 13 residues. The data were obtained in a study of blood T cell repertoires in COVID-19. Sequencing used immunoSEQ multiplex PCR; TCRdb keeps in-frame clones, though not all of them. Altogether 220,000 or so clones are present, 80% to 90% being singletons, with the ten largest covering under 3.5%. This clonotype originated in a woman aged 18-29 years in a cohort exposed to, infected with or recovered from COVID-19 (not recorded which). The sequenced material came from PBMCs or T cells enriched from blood (not recorded which). The V call is TRBV29-1, the J call TRBJ2-5, with D tentatively TRBD2 (6 bases). The CDR3 DNA reads TGCAGCGTTGTCATTTCGGGAGAAGCGACCCAGTACTTC. This gives the protein CSVVISGEATQYF. Full variable domain (outside the CDR3, taken from reference TRBV29-1 and TRBJ2-5): SAVISQKPSRDICQRGTSLTIQCQVDSQVTMMFWYRQQPGQSLTLIATANQGSEATYESGFVIDKFPISRPNLTFSTLTVSNMSPEDSSIYLCSVVISGEATQYFGPGTRLLVL.